The 4 T cell receptor beta chains below were found in one sample sequenced in a study of PD-1 blockade in mismatch repair-deficient tumors. Using immunoSEQ multiplex PCR, the repertoire was profiled, and TCRdb retains in-frame clones only, with some absent. The sample contains about 79,000 clones, more than 80% of which appear only once. The sample in question was peripheral blood, obtained 44 weeks after starting pembrolizumab. The receptors come from an adult with mismatch repair-deficient cancer.

V usage is TRBV19 and J usage is TRBJ2-3; no reliable D call. Deletions cut 6 bases from V and 1 base from J, with 8 bases between. The CDR3 consists of 13 residues. Germline loops: CDR1 LNHDA, CDR2 SQIVND (reference sequence). CDR3 sequence reads: CASRGLGTDTQYF. The DNA of the CDR3 is TGTGCCAGTAGAGGTCTGGGCACAGATACGCAGTATTTT.

This rearrangement joins TRBV4-3 to TRBJ1-2; a weak D match, TRBD1 (5 bases). This CDR3 comprises 16 residues. CDR1 and CDR2 (germline): LGHNA, YSLEER. V gave up 0 bases and J gave up 8 bases, with 19 bases separating them. The CDR3 nucleotides are TGCGCCAGCAGCCAAGATGGTCACGGGGCCAAGGGAGGCTACACCTTC. It encodes CASSQDGHGAKGGYTF.

The chain has TRBV5-4 and TRBJ1-4; the match to TRBD1 covers 8 bases. Unmatched junction bases numbered 9, after V lost 5 bases and J lost 12 bases. Germline lookup yields CDR1 SGHNT and CDR2 YYREEE (reference sequence). The CDR3 totals 13 residues. The CDR3 loop is CASSLPPGQELFF. The CDR3 DNA is TGTGCCAGCAGTCTCCCCCCGGGACAGGAACTGTTTTTT.

Only one count was recorded for this clone. V gene TRBV6-1 combines with J gene TRBJ2-1; maybe TRBD1 (6 bases). V dropped 2 bases and J dropped 5 bases, with 13 bases sitting between them. CDR1 and CDR2 from the germline V gene are MNHNS and SASEGT. CDR3 size: 15 residues. As DNA, the CDR3 is TGTGCCAGCAGTGAAAATTGGGGGCTAAACAATGAGCAGTTCTTC. Translating gives CASSENWGLNNEQFF.